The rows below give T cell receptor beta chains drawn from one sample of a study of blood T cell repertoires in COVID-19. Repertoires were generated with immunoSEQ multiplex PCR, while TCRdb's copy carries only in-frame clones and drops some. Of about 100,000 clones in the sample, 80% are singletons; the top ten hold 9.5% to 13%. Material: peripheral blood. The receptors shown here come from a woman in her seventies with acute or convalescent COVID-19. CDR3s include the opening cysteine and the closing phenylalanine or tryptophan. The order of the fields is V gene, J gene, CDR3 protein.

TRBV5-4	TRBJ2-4	CASSLEGGKIQYF
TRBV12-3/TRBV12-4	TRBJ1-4	CASSTGYNEKLFF
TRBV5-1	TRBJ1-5	CASSQTGSNQPQHF
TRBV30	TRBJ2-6	CAWSVIRDTYRAGANVLTF
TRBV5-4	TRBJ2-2	CASSRDRGNTGELFF
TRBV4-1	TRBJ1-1	CASSQAVDKGWDTEAFF
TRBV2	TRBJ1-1	CASSESWNSGLMNTEAFF
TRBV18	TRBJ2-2	CASSGTETGELFF
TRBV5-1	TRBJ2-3	CASSLGATSIDTQYF
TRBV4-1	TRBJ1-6	CASSPDRGNSPLHF
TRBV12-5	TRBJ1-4	CASGFLERTATNEKLFF
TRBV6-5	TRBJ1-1	CASGVINLVDTEAFF
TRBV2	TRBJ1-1	CASSDTRTGARLNTEAFF
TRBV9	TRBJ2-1	CASSHFRGGENEQFF
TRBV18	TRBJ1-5	CASSPGQEKAQPQHF
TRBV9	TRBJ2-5	CASSVYGTGYQETQYF
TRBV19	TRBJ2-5	CASGATGLAGPQETQYF
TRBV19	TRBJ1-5	CASSIFGAGVPQHF
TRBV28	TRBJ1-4	CASRSMTGANEKLFF
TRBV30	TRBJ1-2	CAWTGEGFGYTF
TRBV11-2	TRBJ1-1	CASSLGDRGRGTEAFF
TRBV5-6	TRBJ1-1	CASSLESVSGNTEAFF
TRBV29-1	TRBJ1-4	CSVSTGVRNEKLFF
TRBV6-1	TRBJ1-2	CASSEMWGGNYGYTF
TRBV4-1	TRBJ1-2	CASSLETAGGQSGGYTF
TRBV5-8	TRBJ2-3	CASRPRTGTNTQYF
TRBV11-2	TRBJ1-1	CASSLGPGFGNTEAFF
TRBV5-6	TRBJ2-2	CASSLKSRAGELFF
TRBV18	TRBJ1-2	CASSPTRAANSLSNYGYTF
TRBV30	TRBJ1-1	CAWSVAALERAMNTEAFF
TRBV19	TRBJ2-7	CASRQTRLAGGHDEQYF
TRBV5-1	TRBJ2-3	CASSFPPPGLAGTDTQYF
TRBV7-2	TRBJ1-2	CASSDVVGLANYGYTF
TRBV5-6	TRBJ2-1	CASSLVGGDEQFF
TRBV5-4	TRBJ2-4	CASSFTGQNIQYF
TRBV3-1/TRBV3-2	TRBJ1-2	CASSLALARGNGYTF
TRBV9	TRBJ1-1	CASSPGVNTEAFF
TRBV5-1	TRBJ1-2	CASRGSANYGYTF